Reported below is one TCR beta chain. Its antigen is still unknown. Amplified TCR beta CDR3 regions derived from RNA transcripts. TCR CDR3 underwent first-round RT-PCR with the HTBI primer set. TCRdb re-called the multiplex PCR reads with MiXCR, one entry per CDR3 protein. The data contain 350,000 or so distinct CDR3 sequences, roughly 20% of them seen just once; the ten biggest clones take up less than 20%. These data originate in a study of T cells in Graves' hyperthyroidism and ophthalmopathy. General study results and limits: Classification by a 13 V-J model distinguished ophthalmopathy from stable hyperthyroidism. Most clonotypes expanded in thyroid above 0.001 were likewise present in blood.

Exclusion of a patient resulted from uncontrolled infection, other autoimmune disease, pregnancy or lactation. The source of the PBMCs was roughly 10 ml of fresh peripheral blood. Germline CDR1 and CDR2: MNHNS and SASEGT. V was cut by 6 bases and J by 1 base, with 10 bases left in between. The CDR3 totals 13 residues. The TCR was taken from a woman between 40 and 55 years old with Graves' ophthalmopathy. The J gene is TRBJ2-7, the V gene TRBV6-1; D remains ambiguous. The sample was blood. The CDR3 loop is CASRLMTSYEQYF. In DNA, the CDR3 is TGTGCCAGCAGACTGATGACTTCCTACGAGCAGTACTTC.